This T cell receptor (beta chain) appears in the sequencing data of a study of control samples from healthy donors and cancer patients. Some clones are missing from TCRdb's copy, which holds only in-frame ones; the method was immunoSEQ multiplex PCR. Of 100,000 to 150,000 clones detected, around 87% appear once; the ten largest clones hold about 8.7%. Germline CDR1 and CDR2: GTSNPN and SVGIG (reference sequence). CDR3 length: 12 residues. The sample consisted of blood. The rearrangement links TRBV30 to TRBJ2-2; tentatively, D is TRBD1 (6 bases). This clonotype was sampled from a man in his forties in good health. The DNA for the CDR3 is TGTGCTGGGGACACGAACACCGGGGAGCTGTTTTTT. Its translation is CAGDTNTGELFF.